The sequence of this T cell receptor (beta chain) was determined in a study of PD-L1 blockade in urothelial cancer. On the study more broadly: Analyzed time points were 3 weeks (second dose) and 6 weeks after therapy began.

The CDR3 spans 12 residues. Looked up from germline, CDR1 is SGHDT and CDR2 is YYEEEE. V dropped 0 bases and J dropped 4 bases, with 4 bases sitting between them. Method: immunoSEQ multiplex PCR; TCRdb's copy keeps in-frame clones and lacks some. The repertoire holds roughly 100,000 clones, with approximately 82% as singletons. The time point here: peripheral blood 6 weeks after treatment start. This chain joins TRBV5-6 and TRBJ1-1; D remains unclear. This clonotype originated in a man between 65 and 85 years old with urothelial cancer. Sequences were derived from PBMCs, sampled around atezolizumab (anti-PD-L1) treatment. The CDR3 here is CASSLVATEAFF. Here the CDR3 DNA reads TGTGCCAGCAGCTTGGTGGCCACTGAAGCTTTCTTT.